The 27 T cell receptor beta chains listed next were all sequenced from one sample in a study of blood T cell repertoires in COVID-19. Method: immunoSEQ multiplex PCR; TCRdb's copy keeps in-frame clones and lacks some. Counted here are 200,000 or so clones, roughly 85% occurring once; the ten biggest clones make up under 5.5%. Input material: peripheral blood. The receptors derive from a woman in her twenties or thirties with acute or convalescent COVID-19.

A few counts support this clone. V gene TRBV29-1 combines with J gene TRBJ1-1; 10 bases agree with TRBD1. The CDR3 spans 15 residues. After removal of 7 bases from V and 0 bases from J, the junction contained 8 bases not matched to a gene. Germline CDR1 reads SQVTM; CDR2 reads ANQGSEA. The CDR3 DNA is TGCAGCGCTAAACCCGGGACAGGGGTGAACACTGAAGCTTTCTTT. Its translation: CSAKPGTGVNTEAFF.

The chain is built from TRBV2 and TRBJ2-1; 8 nucleotides agree with TRBD1. The CDR3 runs 14 residues. Germline loops: CDR1 SNHLY, CDR2 FYNNEI. V was pared by 5 bases and J by 6 bases, with 6 bases of the junction left unmatched. The CDR3 coding sequence is TGTGCCAGCAGTACGGGACAGGTCCGCAATGAGCAGTTCTTC. This gives the protein CASSTGQVRNEQFF.

The genes are TRBV3-1 (or the pseudogene TRBV3-2) and TRBJ2-2; no clear D. V was pared by 4 bases and J by 4 bases, with 13 bases between. This CDR3 is 15 amino acids long. CDR1 is LGHDT and CDR2 is YNNKEL in the germline V gene (reference sequence). The CDR3, as DNA: TGTGCCAGCAGCCGGGTAAATAGAGGCACCGGGGAGCTGTTTTTT. As protein: CASSRVNRGTGELFF.

The sample holds a few counts of this clone. This chain connects TRBV5-8 to TRBJ1-2; 11 nucleotides agree with TRBD1. The germline gives CDR1 SGHTS, CDR2 YDEGEE. This CDR3 is built from 14 residues. The ends lost 4 bases at V and 4 bases at J; junction bases unmatched: 3. The CDR3 DNA reads TGTGCCAGCAGCCGGGACAGGGGGTTCTATGGCTACACCTTC. Translation: CASSRDRGFYGYTF.

The chain is built from TRBV5-4 and TRBJ2-1; D is unclear. Germline V gene sequence: CDR1 SGHNT, CDR2 YYREEE (reference sequence). CDR3 size: 13 residues. The V and J ends lost 5 bases and 4 bases respectively, with 10 bases between them. The CDR3 DNA reads as TGTGCCAGCAGTTATAGAGCGTACAATGAGCAGTTCTTC. It specifies CASSYRAYNEQFF. The full variable domain, with the rest looked up from reference TRBV5-4 and TRBJ2-1, is ETGVTQSPTHLIKTRGQQVTLRCSSQSGHNTVSWYQQALGQGPQFIFQYYREEENGRGNFPPRFSGLQFPNYSSELNVNALELDDSALYLCASSYRAYNEQFFGPGTRLTVL.

This chain connects TRBV5-4 to TRBJ1-1, with TRBD1 as a possible D gene (6 bases). Germline-derived CDR1 and CDR2 are SGHNT and YYREEE (reference sequence). This CDR3 is built from 13 residues. V was pared by 3 bases and J by 5 bases, with 11 bases between. The CDR3 nucleotides are TGTGCCAGCAGCTCACAGGGTGGGACTGAAGCTTTCTTT. This codes for CASSSQGGTEAFF.

The CDR3 DNA is TGTGCCAGCAGTTTATTCGATAGCGGGGGATCCTACGAGCAGTACTTC. Protein: CASSLFDSGGSYEQYF. The chain recombines TRBV28 with TRBJ2-7; 9 bases agree with TRBD2. This CDR3 is built from 16 residues. The V gene's germline CDR1 is MDHEN and CDR2 SYDVKM. V dropped 1 base and J dropped 1; count of bases not matched to a gene: 5.

V gene TRBV6-2 or TRBV6-3 combines with J gene TRBJ2-7, with 7 bases identical to TRBD2. V dropped 5 bases and J dropped 2; count of bases not matched to a gene: 15. The CDR3 has 17 residues. Germline values: CDR1 MNHEY, CDR2 SVGEGT. The CDR3 here is CASSIRRRESPAYEQYF. CDR3 nucleotide sequence: TGTGCCAGCAGTATCAGGCGGCGGGAGAGCCCGGCCTACGAGCAGTACTTC.

This chain uses TRBV5-1 with TRBJ2-7; D unresolved. The V gene lost 4 bases and the J gene lost 2 bases, with 13 bases spanning the gap. The CDR3 loop spans 14 amino acids. Germline CDR1 SGHRS, CDR2 YFSETQ. The CDR3 region has the DNA TGCGCCAGCAGCCCAGCCCTAGGAACCTACGAGCAGTACTTC. The encoded protein is CASSPALGTYEQYF.

This chain joins TRBV5-1 and TRBJ1-4; unclear D gene. Per the germline V gene, CDR1 is SGHRS and CDR2 is YFSETQ. There are 15 residues in the CDR3. The V end was cut by 4 bases, the J end by 6 bases, with 16 bases between. The CDR3: CASSVGSTRDEKLFF. In DNA form, the CDR3 reads TGCGCCAGCAGCGTTGGATCGACAAGAGATGAAAAACTGTTTTTT.

J is TRBJ1-5 and V is TRBV6-1; D may be TRBD1 (6 bases). Germline V gives CDR1 MNHNS, CDR2 SASEGT. This CDR3 contains 15 residues. The V gene lost 2 bases and the J gene lost 3 bases, with 11 bases spanning the gap. In nucleotides, the CDR3 is TGTGCCAGCAGTGAAAGTAACAGGGTCAATCAGCCCCAGCATTTT. Protein product: CASSESNRVNQPQHF.

The chain recombines TRBV9 with TRBJ2-5; possibly TRBD1 for D (5 bases). CDR1 is SGDLS, CDR2 YYNGEE, per germline. V was pared by 1 base and J by 4 bases, with 14 bases between. This CDR3 has 15 amino acids. The CDR3 sequence is CASSVQGRTPETQYF. CDR3 DNA: TGTGCCAGCAGCGTACAGGGTCGTACCCCAGAGACCCAGTACTTC.

CDR3 nucleotides: TGTGCCAGCAGCTCCGCAGGGGACTATGGCTACACCTTC. This codes for CASSSAGDYGYTF. The chain carries TRBV7-9 and TRBJ1-2, with a possible D match to TRBD1 (6 bases). V lost 4 bases, J lost 3 bases, and 9 bases lay in between. The CDR3 is 13 amino acids. The V gene's germline CDR1 is SEHNR and CDR2 FQNEAQ (reference sequence). Using reference TRBV7-9 and TRBJ1-2 for the parts outside the CDR3, the full variable domain is DTGVSQNPRHKITKRGQNVTFRCDPISEHNRLYWYRQTLGQGPEFLTYFQNEAQLEKSRLLSDRFSAERPKGSFSTLEIQRTEQGDSAMYLCASSSAGDYGYTFGSGTRLTVV.

The chain couples TRBV7-2 to TRBJ2-7; 8 bases are a match to TRBD1. The CDR3 loop spans 17 amino acids. With V trimmed by 0 bases and J by 3 bases, 10 bases remained unmatched. CDR1 and CDR2 from the germline V gene are SGHTA and FQGNSA. The DNA for the CDR3 is TGTGCCAGCAGCTTAGCGGTACGGACAGGGCAGATCTACGAGCAGTACTTC. Its translation is CASSLAVRTGQIYEQYF. Drawing the rest from reference TRBV7-2 and TRBJ2-7, the complete variable domain is GAGVSQSPSNKVTEKGKDVELRCDPISGHTALYWYRQSLGQGLEFLIYFQGNSAPDKSGLPSDRFSAERTGGSVSTLTIQRTQQEDSAVYLCASSLAVRTGQIYEQYFGPGTRLTVT.

The rearrangement links TRBV5-1 to TRBJ1-2, with 7 bases aligning to TRBD1. This CDR3 is built from 15 residues. V trimming: 1 base; J trimming: 4 bases; junction bases outside the gene matches: 7. CDR1 and CDR2 (germline): SGHRS, YFSETQ. This CDR3 is CASSLNRQGPYGYTF. The CDR3 coding sequence is TGCGCCAGCAGCTTGAACCGACAGGGCCCCTATGGCTACACCTTC.

The chain has TRBV7-9 and TRBJ2-7, with D perhaps TRBD1 (6 bases). This CDR3 is 14 amino acids long. Germline V gene data show CDR1 as SEHNR and CDR2 as FQNEAQ (reference sequence). Trimming cost V 6 bases and J 8 bases, with 20 bases left between them. In DNA form, the CDR3 reads TGTGCCAGCAGTCCAGAGGGGGTAACGAATAAGCAGTACTTC. Its protein product is CASSPEGVTNKQYF.

The chain links TRBV28 to TRBJ2-5, with 7 positions matching TRBD2. The length of the CDR3 is 16 residues. Germline V CDR1 and CDR2: MDHEN, SYDVKM. V dropped 2 bases and J dropped 4; count of bases not matched to a gene: 10. In DNA, the CDR3 is TGTGCCAGCAGTTTAGTTGGACCGGGAGGTGGAGAGACCCAGTACTTC. This gives the protein CASSLVGPGGGETQYF.

Many counts were recorded for this clone. This rearrangement joins TRBV27 to TRBJ2-1; 8 nucleotides line up with TRBD2. Germline V CDR1 and CDR2: MNHEY, SMNVEV (reference sequence). The CDR3 spans 14 residues. Trimming took 3 bases from V and 7 from J; bases not matched to a gene: 5. Here the CDR3 reads CASSFSGGINEQFF. CDR3 coding DNA: TGTGCCAGCAGTTTTTCGGGGGGGATAAATGAGCAGTTCTTC.

This clone was observed a single time. This sequence joins TRBV19 and TRBJ1-5, with a tentative D call TRBD1 (6 bases). This CDR3 region has 17 residues. Germline CDR1 LNHDA, CDR2 SQIVND (reference sequence). V was trimmed by 0 bases and J by 2 bases, leaving 14 bases between them. In nucleotides, the CDR3 is TGTGCCAGTAGTATAGAGGGGGCCGTGGGGGGCAATCAGCCCCAGCATTTT. Translation: CASSIEGAVGGNQPQHF.

This chain links TRBV28 with TRBJ2-3; 9 nucleotides align to TRBD2. This CDR3 has 16 amino acids. The germline gives CDR1 MDHEN, CDR2 SYDVKM. The trim removed 3 bases at V and 1 base at J, leaving 5 bases unmatched. CDR3 residues: CASSLSAGGGTDTQYF. In DNA form, the CDR3 reads TGTGCCAGCAGTTTGTCAGCGGGGGGTGGCACAGATACGCAGTATTTT.

V usage is TRBV4-2 and J usage is TRBJ1-5, with D possibly TRBD1 on 6 matching bases. This CDR3 is built from 18 residues. The V end lost 0 bases, the J end lost 3 bases, and 18 bases lay between the germline ends. CDR1 is LGHNA, CDR2 YNFKEQ, per germline. CDR3 region: CASSQEEHRTDVNQPQHF. As DNA, the CDR3 is TGTGCCAGCAGCCAAGAGGAGCACAGGACAGACGTCAATCAGCCCCAGCATTTT.

The chain has TRBV7-8 and TRBJ1-5; 7 nucleotides agree with TRBD1. The trim removed 5 bases at V and 0 bases at J, leaving 13 bases unmatched. This CDR3 contains 18 residues. Germline V lookup: CDR1 SGHVS, CDR2 FQNEAQ. CDR3 nucleotide sequence: TGTGCCAGCAGCCCCCAGACAGGGCGGTGGGATAGCAATCAGCCCCAGCATTTT. Protein product: CASSPQTGRWDSNQPQHF. Together with reference TRBV7-8 and TRBJ1-5, the CDR3 gives the full variable domain: GAGVSQSPRYKVAKRGQDVALRCDPISGHVSLFWYQQALGQGPEFLTYFQNEAQLDKSGLPSDRFFAERPEGSVSTLKIQRTQQEDSAVYLCASSPQTGRWDSNQPQHFGDGTRLSIL.

CDR3 region: CASSSTSGAYNEQFF. Here the CDR3 DNA reads TGTGCCAGCAGCTCCACTAGCGGGGCGTACAATGAGCAGTTCTTC. This chain connects TRBV9 to TRBJ2-1, with 10 bases that match TRBD2. Unmatched junction bases numbered 5, after V lost 4 bases and J lost 4 bases. The germline gives CDR1 SGDLS, CDR2 YYNGEE. The CDR3 extends over 15 amino acids. The full variable domain, completed using reference TRBV9 and TRBJ2-1, is DSGVTQTPKHLITATGQRVTLRCSPRSGDLSVYWYQQSLDQGLQFLIQYYNGEERAKGNILERFSAQQFPDLHSELNLSSLELGDSALYFCASSSTSGAYNEQFFGPGTRLTVL.

J is TRBJ2-5 and V is TRBV9; no definite D call. The CDR3 has 14 amino acids. Trimming stripped 3 bases from V and 8 bases from J, with 17 bases between. Germline V gene sequence: CDR1 SGDLS, CDR2 YYNGEE. The CDR3 DNA reads as TGTGCCAGCAGCGACAGTAATCATACAAGAACCCAGTACTTC. Protein product: CASSDSNHTRTQYF. The full variable domain, rest sourced from reference TRBV9 and TRBJ2-5, is DSGVTQTPKHLITATGQRVTLRCSPRSGDLSVYWYQQSLDQGLQFLIQYYNGEERAKGNILERFSAQQFPDLHSELNLSSLELGDSALYFCASSDSNHTRTQYFGPGTRLLVL.

The chain is built from TRBV19 and TRBJ2-7; TRBD2 agrees at 9 bases. Germline loops: CDR1 LNHDA, CDR2 SQIVND (reference sequence). The junction had 10 bases not matched to a gene; V was cut back by 5 bases and J by 2 bases. The CDR3 length is 16 residues. For the CDR3, the DNA is TGTGCCAGTAGTCCCCTAGCGGGAAACCATCCCTACGAGCAGTACTTC. It codes for CASSPLAGNHPYEQYF.

This clone is a singleton in its sample. The J gene is TRBJ2-7, the V gene TRBV28; TRBD2 might be the D (6 bases). Germline V gene lookup returns CDR1 MDHEN and CDR2 SYDVKM. The CDR3 runs 13 residues. Trimming left V 6 bases short and J 3 bases short, with 12 bases between. Here the CDR3 reads CASSLGGIYEQYF. CDR3 nucleotide sequence: TGTGCCAGCAGCCTCGGAGGGATCTACGAGCAGTACTTC. The entire variable domain, with the rest obtained from reference TRBV28 and TRBJ2-7, is as follows: DVKVTQSSRYLVKRTGEKVFLECVQDMDHENMFWYRQDPGLGLRLIYFSYDVKMKEKGDIPEGYSVSREKKERFSLILESASTNQTSMYLCASSLGGIYEQYFGPGTRLTVT.

The chain recombines TRBV3-1 (or the pseudogene TRBV3-2) with TRBJ2-3; 7 bases map to TRBD2. The junction had 7 bases not matched to a gene; V was cut back by 1 base and J by 6 bases. This CDR3 spans 15 amino acids. The germline V gene has CDR1 LGHDT and CDR2 YNNKEL (reference sequence). CDR3 protein: CASSQGEGPHDTQYF. DNA of the CDR3: TGTGCCAGCAGCCAAGGGGAGGGCCCACACGATACGCAGTATTTT.